The 22 T cell receptor beta chains in this list originate from one sample, sequenced in a study of early T cells in non-severe SARS-CoV-2 infection. TCRdb reprocessed the 5' RACE reads with MiXCR, giving one entry per CDR3 protein. The sample carries tens of thousands of distinct CDR3 sequences, under 15% recorded once. The specimen was whole blood, collected at baseline. The receptor set was obtained from an adult who was a healthcare worker with PCR-confirmed SARS-CoV-2 infection or an uninfected control (not recorded which).

In its sample, this clonotype was seen many times. The chain combines TRBV4-1 with TRBJ2-2, with D possibly being TRBD1 or TRBD2 (5 bases each). The V and J ends lost 4 bases and 4 bases respectively, with 22 bases between them. The germline CDR1 and CDR2 sequences are MGHRA and YSYEKL. The CDR3 extends over 18 amino acids. The CDR3 sequence is CASSRRNVGGLSTGELFF. CDR3 DNA sequence: TGCGCCAGCAGCCGTAGGAATGTTGGGGGATTGAGCACCGGGGAGCTGTTTTTT.

This clonotype was seen a few times. J is TRBJ1-1 and V is TRBV11-2; D is undetermined. The CDR3 extends over 13 amino acids. Trimming took 2 bases from V and 3 from J, leaving 7 bases between them. Germline V lookup: CDR1 SGHAT, CDR2 FQNNGV. For the CDR3, the DNA is TGTGCCAGCAGCTTATGGCGGGACACTGAAGCTTTCTTT. As protein: CASSLWRDTEAFF.

The CDR3 coding sequence is TGTGCCAGCAGCTTGGACAGTTACAATTCACCCCTCCACTTT. It encodes CASSLDSYNSPLHF. This chain links TRBV7-9 with TRBJ1-6, with D perhaps matching TRBD1 (6 bases). The germline V gene encodes CDR1 SEHNR and CDR2 FQNEAQ (reference sequence). The CDR3 totals 14 residues. Trimming pared 3 bases from V and 7 bases from J, leaving 10 bases between.

This clonotype came up many times. The CDR3 DNA follows: TGTGCCAGCAGTCGGGGTCCACGAGAAAAACTGTTTTTT. It is translated as CASSRGPREKLFF. The chain couples TRBV2 to TRBJ1-4; D remains ambiguous. Deletions cut 5 bases from V and 8 bases from J, with 12 bases between. Germline assignment: CDR1 SNHLY and CDR2 FYNNEI. The CDR3 extends over 13 amino acids.

The chain is built from TRBV18 and TRBJ2-2; D is uncertain. Trimming shortened V by 2 bases and J by 0 bases, and 4 bases separated the two germline ends. Germline assignment: CDR1 KGHSH and CDR2 LQKENI. This CDR3 is built from 14 residues. The CDR3 region is CASSPYTNTGELFF. The CDR3 nucleotides are TGTGCCAGCTCACCATACACGAACACCGGGGAGCTGTTTTTT.

CDR3 DNA sequence: TGTGCCAGCAGACCGGACAGTGGGGTTTTTCAGCCCCAGCATTTT. This encodes CASRPDSGVFQPQHF. The V gene is TRBV27, the J gene TRBJ1-5; D is perhaps TRBD1 (6 bases). This CDR3 has 15 amino acids. Between the trimmed V and J ends, which lost 6 bases and 6 bases, there was a span of 18 bases. The germline V gene has CDR1 MNHEY and CDR2 SMNVEV (reference sequence).

This clonotype was counted once. This rearrangement joins TRBV7-9 to TRBJ2-2; D is unresolved. The CDR3 spans 11 residues. Germline V gives CDR1 SEHNR, CDR2 FQNEAQ (reference sequence). Trimming left V 3 bases short and J 7 bases short, with 3 bases between. CDR3 DNA sequence: TGTGCCAGCAGCTTGGTCGGGGAGCTGTTTTTT. It encodes CASSLVGELFF. The complete variable domain, with remaining parts taken from reference TRBV7-9 and TRBJ2-2, reads DTGVSQNPRHKITKRGQNVTFRCDPISEHNRLYWYRQTLGQGPEFLTYFQNEAQLEKSRLLSDRFSAERPKGSFSTLEIQRTEQGDSAMYLCASSLVGELFFGEGSRLTVL.

This clonotype was counted only a few times. This chain links TRBV5-1 with TRBJ2-1; D is undetermined. Germline CDR1 and CDR2: SGHRS and YFSETQ. The CDR3 covers 13 residues. The V end lost 4 bases, the J end lost 9 bases, and 14 bases lay between the germline ends. The CDR3 here is CASSLGSAPEQFF. The CDR3 nucleotides read TGCGCCAGCAGCCTGGGGTCGGCCCCTGAGCAGTTCTTC.

This clonotype was detected only a few times. The CDR3 loop reads CASSQENPGRTDTQYF. The CDR3 coding sequence is TGTGCCAGCAGCCAAGAAAATCCTGGACGCACAGATACGCAGTATTTT. J is TRBJ2-3 and V is TRBV3-1; D is unclear. The CDR3 runs to 16 residues. CDR1 and CDR2 (germline): LGHDT, YNNKEL (reference sequence). V was shortened by 0 bases and J by 1 base, with 11 bases between the two germline ends.

This clonotype was seen a few times. The chain recombines TRBV14 with TRBJ2-7; 7 bases line up with TRBD1. V lost 5 bases, J lost 7 bases, and 14 bases stayed unmatched. Germline V gene lookup returns CDR1 SGHDN and CDR2 FVKESK. CDR3 length equals 15 residues. The CDR3 bases are TGTGCCAGCAGCTCCCGGGACAGTCCGTCGGGGGAGCAGTACTTC. Translating it yields CASSSRDSPSGEQYF.

This clonotype was seen ten or more times. Here the CDR3 reads CASSFSRSEQYF. The CDR3, as DNA: TGTGCCAGCAGCTTCTCGCGGAGCGAGCAGTACTTC. The V call is TRBV7-2, the J call TRBJ2-7; no firm D call. In germline, CDR1 is SGHTA, CDR2 FQGNSA. Trimming pared 3 bases from V and 6 bases from J, leaving 9 bases between. The CDR3 loop spans 12 amino acids.

This clonotype was observed a few times. The chain couples TRBV29-1 to TRBJ2-1, with D perhaps TRBD1 (6 bases). This CDR3 has 14 residues. With 5 bases removed from V and 0 bases from J, the gap between germline ends came to 11 bases. Germline assignment: CDR1 SQVTM and CDR2 ANQGSEA. CDR3 residues: CSVLEGGSYNEQFF. In nucleotides, the CDR3 is TGCAGCGTTCTGGAAGGGGGCTCCTACAATGAGCAGTTCTTC.

CDR3 loop: CSAPASGAGTDTQYF. In nucleotides, the CDR3 is TGCAGTGCTCCCGCTAGCGGGGCTGGCACAGATACGCAGTATTTT. This chain uses TRBV20-1 with TRBJ2-3; the match to TRBD2 covers 9 bases. Germline V CDR1 and CDR2: DFQATT, SNEGSKA (reference sequence). This CDR3 has 15 amino acids. V lost 5 bases and J lost 1; bases outside the gene matches: 7.

The CDR3 DNA reads as TGTGCCAGCAGCCCACCAGCGGGGGCCGGAGATACGCAGTATTTT. It codes for CASSPPAGAGDTQYF. V and J are TRBV5-6 and TRBJ2-3; the match to TRBD2 covers 8 bases. The germline gives CDR1 SGHDT, CDR2 YYEEEE. V was pared by 4 bases and J by 5 bases, with 9 bases of the junction left unmatched. CDR3 length equals 15 residues.

This sequence joins TRBV4-3 and TRBJ1-3, with a weak D call TRBD1 (5 bases). Trimming stripped 0 bases from V and 14 bases from J, with 11 bases between. This CDR3 region has 12 residues. The germline V gene has CDR1 LGHNA and CDR2 YSLEER. The CDR3 spells CASSQEWTRLYF. In DNA, the CDR3 is TGCGCCAGCAGCCAAGAATGGACACGTTTATATTTT.

Ten or more counts support this clonotype. The rearrangement joins TRBV19 to TRBJ2-7, with a weak D call TRBD2 (6 bases). This CDR3 spans 14 amino acids. Trimming removed 1 base from V and 2 bases from J, with 9 bases in between. Germline CDR1 reads LNHDA; CDR2 reads SQIVND (reference sequence). CDR3 sequence: CASSIAEGTYEQYF. The DNA of the CDR3 is TGTGCCAGTAGTATAGCGGAGGGTACCTACGAGCAGTACTTC.

The gene calls are TRBV5-1 and TRBJ2-3, with 7 bases matching TRBD1. J was trimmed by 3 bases and V by 4 bases; bases with no gene match: 8. Germline assignment: CDR1 SGHRS and CDR2 YFSETQ. The length of the CDR3 is 15 residues. The CDR3 DNA reads TGCGCCAGCAGCCCGGACAGGCCCGCGACAGATACGCAGTATTTT. The encoded protein is CASSPDRPATDTQYF.

V usage is TRBV4-1 and J usage is TRBJ1-2, with 10 bases identical to TRBD1. CDR3 length equals 17 residues. The germline gives CDR1 MGHRA, CDR2 YSYEKL. V shed 3 bases, J shed 5 bases, and the junction held 12 bases outside the gene matches. CDR3 nucleotides: TGCGCCAGCAGCCAGCCGATAAGGGACAGGGGAAGATATGGCTACACCTTC. Translated: CASSQPIRDRGRYGYTF.

This clonotype was found many times. The rearrangement joins TRBV7-9 to TRBJ2-1; TRBD2 is a possible D gene (5 bases). The germline gives CDR1 SEHNR, CDR2 FQNEAQ (reference sequence). V was clipped by 1 base and J by 7 bases, with 8 bases between them. This CDR3 spans 13 amino acids. The CDR3 spells CASSLVGVNEQFF. The CDR3 bases are TGTGCCAGCAGCTTAGTCGGGGTTAATGAGCAGTTCTTC. Filled out from reference TRBV7-9 and TRBJ2-1, the complete variable domain reads DTGVSQNPRHKITKRGQNVTFRCDPISEHNRLYWYRQTLGQGPEFLTYFQNEAQLEKSRLLSDRFSAERPKGSFSTLEIQRTEQGDSAMYLCASSLVGVNEQFFGPGTRLTVL.

This clonotype was recorded at least ten times. This chain uses TRBV5-1 with TRBJ2-7, with D hard to call. Germline lookup yields CDR1 SGHRS and CDR2 YFSETQ. CDR3 length equals 16 residues. Trimming stripped 2 bases from V and 7 bases from J, with 22 bases between. The CDR3 is CASSLPPAAFVGEQYF. CDR3 nucleotide sequence: TGCGCCAGCAGCTTACCCCCAGCCGCCTTCGTAGGAGAGCAGTACTTC.

The chain employs TRBV7-2 and TRBJ2-7; 8 bases fit TRBD1. This CDR3 comprises 14 residues. The germline gives CDR1 SGHTA, CDR2 FQGNSA. The V and J ends lost 6 bases and 1 base, in that order; junction bases with no gene match: 5. The CDR3: CASSQQGASYEQYF. CDR3 coding DNA: TGTGCCAGCAGTCAGCAGGGGGCGTCCTACGAGCAGTACTTC.

This clonotype turned up a few times. V usage is TRBV5-6 and J usage is TRBJ2-4; D ambiguous. This CDR3 is 15 amino acids long. The germline gives CDR1 SGHDT, CDR2 YYEEEE. Trimming shortened V by 5 bases and J by 5 bases, and 17 bases separated the two germline ends. The CDR3: CASSPTLPRENIQYF. The CDR3 DNA reads TGTGCCAGCAGTCCAACTCTACCCCGGGAAAACATTCAGTACTTC.